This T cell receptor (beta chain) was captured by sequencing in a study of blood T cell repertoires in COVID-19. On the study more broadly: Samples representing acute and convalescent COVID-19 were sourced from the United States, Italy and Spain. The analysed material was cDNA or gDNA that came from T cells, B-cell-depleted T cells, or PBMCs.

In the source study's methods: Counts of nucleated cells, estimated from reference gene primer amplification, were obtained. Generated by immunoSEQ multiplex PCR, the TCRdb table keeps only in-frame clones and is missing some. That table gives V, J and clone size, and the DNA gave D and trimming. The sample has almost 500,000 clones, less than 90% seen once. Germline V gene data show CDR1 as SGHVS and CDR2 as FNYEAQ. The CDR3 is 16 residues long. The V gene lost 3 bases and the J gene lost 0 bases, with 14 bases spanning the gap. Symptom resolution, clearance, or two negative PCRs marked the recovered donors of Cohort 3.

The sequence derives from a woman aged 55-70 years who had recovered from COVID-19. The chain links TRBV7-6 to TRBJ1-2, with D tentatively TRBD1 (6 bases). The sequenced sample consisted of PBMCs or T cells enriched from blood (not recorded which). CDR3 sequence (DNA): TGTGCCAGCAGCTTGGCGACAGGACCTTCTAACTATGGCTACACCTTC. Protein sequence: CASSLATGPSNYGYTF.